A single sample gave rise to the 23 T cell receptor beta chains below, sequenced in a study of T-cell memory formation after mild COVID-19. From the 5' RACE reads, TCRdb called clonotypes with MiXCR, one entry per CDR3 protein. The table lists hundreds of thousands of distinct CDR3 sequences, 18% of them singletons, with 12% in the top ten. The sequencing sample was made of PBMCs or a T cell subset sorted from them (not recorded which). The receptors come from an adult woman who had mild COVID-19 (a few samples of this study predate the infection). Cell type and time point are not known.

Only a few counts were recorded for this clonotype. The gene calls are TRBV5-1 and TRBJ2-1, with 11 bases fitting TRBD2. The CDR3 consists of 17 residues. The germline gives CDR1 SGHRS, CDR2 YFSETQ. With 0 bases clipped from V and 8 bases from J, the junction kept 10 bases outside the gene matches. DNA for the CDR3: TGCGCCAGCAGCTTGGGTAGCGGGAGGGCCTCCGGGCATGAGCAGTTCTTC. Residues: CASSLGSGRASGHEQFF.

This clonotype has a handful of counts. This sequence joins TRBV3-1 and TRBJ2-5; TRBD2 aligns across 7 bases. This CDR3 is 13 amino acids long. CDR1 LGHDT and CDR2 YNNKEL come from the germline V gene (reference sequence). After removal of 4 bases from V and 7 bases from J, the junction contained 6 bases not matched to a gene. The CDR3 region is CASSLGGGMTQYF. DNA of the CDR3: TGTGCCAGCAGCCTTGGGGGGGGTATGACCCAGTACTTC.

This clonotype was seen ten or more times. The rearrangement joins TRBV6-1 to TRBJ1-6; 7 bases map to TRBD1. Germline V CDR1 and CDR2: MNHNS, SASEGT. Unmatched junction bases numbered 0, after V lost 8 bases and J lost 5 bases. The CDR3 runs 12 residues. CDR3 in amino acids: CASDRDNSPLHF. The CDR3 DNA follows: TGTGCCAGCGACAGGGATAATTCACCCCTCCACTTT.

The sample holds a few counts of this clonotype. V and J are TRBV21-1 and TRBJ2-2. TRBV21-1 is marked as a pseudogene. CDR3 size: 17 residues. CDR3 loop: CASSKVCIGVNTGELFF. The CDR3 DNA follows: TGTGCCAGCAGCAAAGTGTGCATCGGAGTAAACACCGGGGAGCTGTTTTTT.

The V gene is TRBV2, the J gene TRBJ2-1; D remains unclear. Germline V gene sequence: CDR1 SNHLY, CDR2 FYNNEI. CDR3 size: 14 residues. The V end lost 0 bases, the J end lost 9 bases, and 12 bases lay between the germline ends. The CDR3 region is CASSEAPVMGEQFF. The CDR3 DNA is TGTGCCAGCAGTGAAGCGCCGGTAATGGGTGAGCAGTTCTTC.

This chain uses TRBV7-3 with TRBJ1-1, with a possible D match to TRBD1 (6 bases). Germline CDR1 SGHTA, CDR2 FQGTGA. Trimming stripped 4 bases from V and 2 bases from J, with 14 bases between. This CDR3 region has 15 residues. CDR3 in amino acids: CASSSSPDRNTEAFF. The CDR3 coding sequence is TGTGCCAGCAGCTCGAGTCCGGACAGAAACACTGAAGCTTTCTTT. Variable domain in full (rest from reference TRBV7-3 and TRBJ1-1): GAGVSQTPSNKVTEKGKYVELRCDPISGHTALYWYRQSLGQGPEFLIYFQGTGAADDSGLPNDRFFAVRPEGSVSTLKIQRTERGDSAVYLCASSSSPDRNTEAFFGQGTRLTVV.

The rearrangement joins TRBV2 to TRBJ2-3, with TRBD1 matching 7 bases. From germline, CDR1 is SNHLY and CDR2 FYNNEI. The CDR3 totals 14 residues. The J segment lost 4 bases and the V segment lost 10 bases, leaving 11 bases of the junction unmatched. The CDR3 DNA is TGTGCCATCCGTCTGATCCAGGGGGCAGATACGCAGTATTTT. Protein product: CAIRLIQGADTQYF.

This clonotype came up a few times. The chain is built from TRBV25-1 and TRBJ2-7, with D possibly being TRBD1 (6 bases). Germline CDR1 and CDR2: MGHDK and SYGVNS. The CDR3 is 16 amino acids. V lost 4 bases and J lost 1, with 17 bases in between. The CDR3 DNA sequence: TGTGCCAGCAGTGTCGACGACAGGTTCCTTTCCTACGAGCAGTACTTC. Translated, it gives CASSVDDRFLSYEQYF.

The J gene is TRBJ2-1, the V gene TRBV7-3; TRBD2 matches at 10 bases. In germline, CDR1 is SGHTA, CDR2 FQGTGA. Germline trimming cut 8 bases from V and 10 bases from J; bases unmatched to any gene: 11. The CDR3 runs to 14 residues. CDR3 nucleotides: TGTGCCAGCGGAACACTAGCGGGAAAGCGCGAGCAGTTCTTC. It encodes CASGTLAGKREQFF.

The chain employs TRBV29-1 and TRBJ2-5; 7 bases are a match to TRBD1. Germline lookup yields CDR1 SQVTM and CDR2 ANQGSEA. The CDR3 is made up of 14 amino acids. Trimming removed 2 bases from V and 3 bases from J; junction bases left unmatched: 6. As DNA, the CDR3 is TGCAGCGTTGAACCATGGACAGGAGAAGAGACCCAGTACTTC. Protein: CSVEPWTGEETQYF.

This clonotype was counted many times. The V call is TRBV5-1, the J call TRBJ1-1, with D hard to call. V was clipped by 5 bases and J by 1 base, with 3 bases between them. CDR3 length: 11 residues. The germline CDR1 and CDR2 sequences are SGHRS and YFSETQ. The CDR3 nucleotides are TGCGCCAGCAGGCAGAACACTGAAGCTTTCTTT. Translating it yields CASRQNTEAFF.

The table lists this clonotype with a few counts. J is TRBJ2-1 and V is TRBV6-5; D may be TRBD2 (6 bases). This CDR3 region has 14 residues. The germline gives CDR1 MNHEY, CDR2 SVGAGI. V lost 6 bases and J 9 bases, leaving 18 bases between the germline ends. The CDR3 DNA reads as TGTGCCAGCAGCCCCCCGACTAGTTTCAGTGAGCAGTTCTTC. Its translation: CASSPPTSFSEQFF.

This clonotype was recorded a few times. This chain connects TRBV11-3 to TRBJ2-7; D gene ambiguous. This CDR3 comprises 16 residues. Germline V gene data show CDR1 as SGHNT and CDR2 as YENEEA. V was clipped by 3 bases and J by 1 base, with 16 bases between them. The CDR3 sequence is CASSFLKGAISYEQYF. CDR3 bases: TGTGCCAGCAGCTTCCTCAAGGGCGCGATATCCTACGAGCAGTACTTC.

The sample holds a few counts of this clonotype. This rearrangement joins TRBV7-9 to TRBJ2-1, with D maybe TRBD1 (6 bases). Per germline, CDR1 SEHNR and CDR2 FQNEAQ (reference sequence). The CDR3 loop spans 16 amino acids. Trimming took 7 bases from V and 1 from J, leaving 17 bases between them. The CDR3 region is CASNPRLGASYNEQFF. CDR3 coding DNA: TGTGCCAGCAACCCCAGGTTGGGGGCTTCCTACAATGAGCAGTTCTTC.

This clonotype was picked up a small number of times. The V gene is TRBV30, the J gene TRBJ2-5; D is unresolved. Trimming pared 7 bases from V and 2 bases from J, leaving 14 bases between. CDR1 is GTSNPN, CDR2 SVGIG, per germline (reference sequence). The CDR3 loop spans 13 amino acids. The CDR3 is CASRPLGQETQYF. The CDR3 DNA reads TGTGCCTCAAGACCCTTGGGGCAAGAGACCCAGTACTTC.

This chain connects TRBV5-1 to TRBJ1-5; 9 bases agree with TRBD1. Germline-derived CDR1 and CDR2 are SGHRS and YFSETQ. V trimming: 0 bases; J trimming: 0 bases; junction bases outside the gene matches: 4. The CDR3 has 17 amino acids. The CDR3 is CASSLVPTGGSNQPQHF. The CDR3 coding sequence is TGCGCCAGCAGCTTGGTCCCGACAGGGGGTAGCAATCAGCCCCAGCATTTT.

This clonotype was recorded a few times. The rearrangement links TRBV4-2 to TRBJ2-7; tentative D call: TRBD1 (6 bases). Germline V gene sequence: CDR1 LGHNA, CDR2 YNFKEQ. V lost 0 bases and J 5 bases, leaving 17 bases between the germline ends. The CDR3 runs to 16 residues. CDR3 region: CASSQDERGSVDEQYF. Here the CDR3 DNA reads TGTGCCAGCAGCCAAGACGAGAGGGGGAGTGTGGACGAGCAGTACTTC.

The V call is TRBV19, the J call TRBJ1-5, with TRBD1 as a possible D gene (6 bases). Trimming cost V 6 bases and J 7 bases, with 19 bases left between them. The CDR3 runs to 15 residues. CDR1 and CDR2 (germline): LNHDA, SQIVND (reference sequence). The CDR3, as DNA: TGTGCCAGTAGGTGGGTACAGGGTTCTCGACAGCCCCAGCATTTT. It translates to CASRWVQGSRQPQHF.

This clonotype was counted only a few times. The chain employs TRBV6-2 or TRBV6-3 and TRBJ2-7, with a tentative D call TRBD2 (6 bases). From germline, CDR1 is MNHEY and CDR2 SVGEGT. The CDR3 has 16 amino acids. V lost 6 bases and J lost 2, with 20 bases in between. The CDR3 DNA is TGTGCCAGCAGCAAGGCACTCGGGAGCCTGACCTACGAGCAGTACTTC. The encoded protein is CASSKALGSLTYEQYF.

In its sample, this clonotype was seen a few times. V gene TRBV4-3 combines with J gene TRBJ2-7; no reliable D call. Germline-derived CDR1 and CDR2 are LGHNA and YSLEER. This CDR3 spans 17 amino acids. V shed 0 bases and J shed 0 bases, with 15 bases lying between them. The CDR3 sequence: CASSQERSQPSSYEQYF. Written as DNA, the CDR3 is TGCGCCAGCAGCCAAGAAAGGTCACAGCCAAGCTCCTACGAGCAGTACTTC.

The chain uses TRBV2 and TRBJ1-1; D gene uncertain. Germline assignment: CDR1 SNHLY and CDR2 FYNNEI. Trimming took 3 bases from V and 4 from J, leaving 12 bases between them. The CDR3 has 14 amino acids. Here the CDR3 reads CASSERWAGTEAFF. The DNA for the CDR3 is TGTGCCAGCAGTGAGCGGTGGGCAGGCACTGAAGCTTTCTTT.

This sequence joins TRBV7-6 and TRBJ1-2, with no clear D. The V gene's germline CDR1 is SGHVS and CDR2 FNYEAQ. This CDR3 comprises 15 residues. Trimming pared 5 bases from V and 0 bases from J, leaving 13 bases between. The CDR3 nucleotides are TGTGCCAGCAGCGAAGGACCAGGATCTAACTATGGCTACACCTTC. Encoded protein: CASSEGPGSNYGYTF. The variable domain in full, with the rest retrieved from reference TRBV7-6 and TRBJ1-2, is GAGVSQSPRYKVTKRGQDVALRCDPISGHVSLYWYRQALGQGPEFLTYFNYEAQQDKSGLPNDRFSAERPEGSISTLTIQRTEQRDSAMYRCASSEGPGSNYGYTFGSGTRLTVV.

The chain uses TRBV6-2 or TRBV6-3 and TRBJ2-2; D unclear. V lost 2 bases and J lost 0, with 16 bases in between. CDR3 length: 18 residues. Germline values: CDR1 MNHEY, CDR2 SVGEGT. CDR3 nucleotide sequence: TGTGCCAGCAGTTACATCCTTGGTGTCGACACGAACACCGGGGAGCTGTTTTTT. Protein sequence: CASSYILGVDTNTGELFF.